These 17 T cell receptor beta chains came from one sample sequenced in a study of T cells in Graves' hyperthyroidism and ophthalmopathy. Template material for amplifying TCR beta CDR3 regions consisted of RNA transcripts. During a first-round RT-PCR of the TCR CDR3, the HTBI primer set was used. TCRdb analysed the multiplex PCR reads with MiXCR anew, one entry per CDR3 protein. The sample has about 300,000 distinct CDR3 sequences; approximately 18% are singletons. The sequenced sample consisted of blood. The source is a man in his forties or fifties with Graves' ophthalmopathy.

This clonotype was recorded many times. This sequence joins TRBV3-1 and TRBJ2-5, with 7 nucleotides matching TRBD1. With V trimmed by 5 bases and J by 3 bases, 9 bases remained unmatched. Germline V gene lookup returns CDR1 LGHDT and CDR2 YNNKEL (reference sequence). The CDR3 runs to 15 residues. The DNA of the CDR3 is TGTGCCAGCAGCTCCCCGGGACAGTTGGAAGAGACCCAGTACTTC. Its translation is CASSSPGQLEETQYF.

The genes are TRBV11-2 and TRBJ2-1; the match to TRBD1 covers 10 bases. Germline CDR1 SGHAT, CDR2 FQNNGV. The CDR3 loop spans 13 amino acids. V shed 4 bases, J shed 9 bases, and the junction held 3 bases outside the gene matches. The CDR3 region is CASSSDRGFEQFF. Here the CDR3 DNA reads TGTGCCAGCAGCTCGGACAGGGGGTTTGAGCAGTTCTTC.

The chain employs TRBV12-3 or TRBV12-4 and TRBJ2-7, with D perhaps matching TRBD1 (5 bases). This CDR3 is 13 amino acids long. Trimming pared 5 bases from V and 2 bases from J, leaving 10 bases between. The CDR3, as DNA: TGTGCCAGCAGTCCGACAGAGACCTACGAGCAGTACTTC. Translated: CASSPTETYEQYF.

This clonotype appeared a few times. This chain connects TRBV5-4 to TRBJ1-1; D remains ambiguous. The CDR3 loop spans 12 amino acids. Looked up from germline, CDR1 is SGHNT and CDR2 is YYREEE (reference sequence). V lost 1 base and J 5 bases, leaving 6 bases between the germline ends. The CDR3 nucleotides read TGTGCCAGCAGCTTGTACGATACTGAAGCTTTCTTT. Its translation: CASSLYDTEAFF. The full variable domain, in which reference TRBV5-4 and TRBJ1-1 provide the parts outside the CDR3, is ETGVTQSPTHLIKTRGQQVTLRCSSQSGHNTVSWYQQALGQGPQFIFQYYREEENGRGNFPPRFSGLQFPNYSSELNVNALELDDSALYLCASSLYDTEAFFGQGTRLTVV.

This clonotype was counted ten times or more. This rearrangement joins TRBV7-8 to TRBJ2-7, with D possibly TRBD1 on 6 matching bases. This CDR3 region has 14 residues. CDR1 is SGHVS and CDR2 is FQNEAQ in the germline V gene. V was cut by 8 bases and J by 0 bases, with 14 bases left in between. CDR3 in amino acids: CASRLTGSSYEQYF. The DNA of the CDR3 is TGTGCCAGCCGATTGACAGGCAGCTCCTACGAGCAGTACTTC.

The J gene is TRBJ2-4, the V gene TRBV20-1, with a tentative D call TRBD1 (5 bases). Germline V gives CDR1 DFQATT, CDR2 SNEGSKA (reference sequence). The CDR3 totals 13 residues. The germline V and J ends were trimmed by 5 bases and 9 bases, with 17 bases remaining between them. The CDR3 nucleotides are TGCAGTGCTTTTCACCCAGGGCCAGGCATTCAGTACTTC. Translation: CSAFHPGPGIQYF.

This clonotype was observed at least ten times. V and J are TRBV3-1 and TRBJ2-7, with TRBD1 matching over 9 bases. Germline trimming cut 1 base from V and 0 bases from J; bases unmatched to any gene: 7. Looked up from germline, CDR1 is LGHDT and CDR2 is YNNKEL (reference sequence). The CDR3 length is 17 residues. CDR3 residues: CASSQVGDRASSYEQYF. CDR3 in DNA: TGTGCCAGCAGCCAAGTAGGGGACAGGGCGAGCTCCTACGAGCAGTACTTC.

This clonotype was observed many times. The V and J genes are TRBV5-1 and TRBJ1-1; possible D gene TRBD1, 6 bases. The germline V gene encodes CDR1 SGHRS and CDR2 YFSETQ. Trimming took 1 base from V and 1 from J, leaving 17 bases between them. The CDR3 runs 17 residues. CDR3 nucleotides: TGCGCCAGCAGCTTGAGTCCGAGAAGGACAGAGAACACTGAAGCTTTCTTT. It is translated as CASSLSPRRTENTEAFF.

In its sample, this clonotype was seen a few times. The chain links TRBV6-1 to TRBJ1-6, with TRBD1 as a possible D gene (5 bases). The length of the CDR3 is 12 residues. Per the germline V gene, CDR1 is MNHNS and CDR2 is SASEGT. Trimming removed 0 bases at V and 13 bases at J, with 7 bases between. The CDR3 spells CASSEAPGPLHF. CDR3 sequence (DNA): TGTGCCAGCAGTGAAGCGCCAGGGCCCCTCCACTTT.

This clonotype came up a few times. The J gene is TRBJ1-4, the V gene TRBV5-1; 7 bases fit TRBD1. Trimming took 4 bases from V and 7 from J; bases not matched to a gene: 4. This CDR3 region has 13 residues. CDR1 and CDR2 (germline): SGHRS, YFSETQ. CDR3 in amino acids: CASSDRVGEKLFF. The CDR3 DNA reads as TGCGCCAGCAGCGACAGGGTGGGTGAAAAACTGTTTTTT.

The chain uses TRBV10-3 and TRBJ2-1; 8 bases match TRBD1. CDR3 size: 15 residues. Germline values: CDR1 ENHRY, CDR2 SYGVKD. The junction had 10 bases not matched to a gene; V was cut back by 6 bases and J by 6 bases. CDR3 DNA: TGTGCCATCAGATCAGACAGGGGCACACCCAATGAGCAGTTCTTC. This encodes CAIRSDRGTPNEQFF.

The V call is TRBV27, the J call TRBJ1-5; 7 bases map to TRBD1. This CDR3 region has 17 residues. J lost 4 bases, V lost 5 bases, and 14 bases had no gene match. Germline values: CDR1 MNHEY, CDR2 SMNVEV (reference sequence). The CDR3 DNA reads TGTGCCAGCAGTCCGACTCCGGACAGGAAAGGGAATCAGCCCCAGCATTTT. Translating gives CASSPTPDRKGNQPQHF.

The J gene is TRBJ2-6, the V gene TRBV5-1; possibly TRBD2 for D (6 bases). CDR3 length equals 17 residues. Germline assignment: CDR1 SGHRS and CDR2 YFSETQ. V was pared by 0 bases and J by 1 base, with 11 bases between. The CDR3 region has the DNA TGCGCCAGCAGCTTGGAGGGAGGACGGTCTGGGGCCAACGTCCTGACTTTC. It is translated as CASSLEGGRSGANVLTF.

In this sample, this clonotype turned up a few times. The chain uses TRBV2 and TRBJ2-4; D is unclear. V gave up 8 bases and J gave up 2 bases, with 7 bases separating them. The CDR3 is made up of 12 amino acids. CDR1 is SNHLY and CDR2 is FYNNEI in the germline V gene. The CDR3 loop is CASDVSKNIQYF. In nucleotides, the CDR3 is TGTGCCAGCGACGTATCCAAAAACATTCAGTACTTC. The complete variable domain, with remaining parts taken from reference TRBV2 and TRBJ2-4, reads EPEVTQTPSHQVTQMGQEVILRCVPISNHLYFYWYRQILGQKVEFLVSFYNNEISEKSEIFDDQFSVERPDGSNFTLKIRSTKLEDSAMYFCASDVSKNIQYFGAGTRLSVL.

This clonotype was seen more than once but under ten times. CDR3 residues: CSAPTPAAAGKGTQYF. CDR3 DNA: TGCAGTGCCCCCACCCCCGCCGCGGCCGGGAAAGGGACCCAGTACTTC. The rearrangement joins TRBV20-1 to TRBJ2-5; possibly TRBD2 for D (5 bases). CDR1 and CDR2 from the germline V gene are DFQATT and SNEGSKA (reference sequence). CDR3 length equals 16 residues. Trimming removed 6 bases at V and 7 bases at J, with 27 bases between.

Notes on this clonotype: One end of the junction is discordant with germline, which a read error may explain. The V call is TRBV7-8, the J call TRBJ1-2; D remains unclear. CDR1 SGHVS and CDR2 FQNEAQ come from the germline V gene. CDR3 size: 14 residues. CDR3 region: CASSLAQEYYGYTF. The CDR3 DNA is TGTGCCAGCAGCCTAGCGCAGGAATACTATGGCTACACCTTC.

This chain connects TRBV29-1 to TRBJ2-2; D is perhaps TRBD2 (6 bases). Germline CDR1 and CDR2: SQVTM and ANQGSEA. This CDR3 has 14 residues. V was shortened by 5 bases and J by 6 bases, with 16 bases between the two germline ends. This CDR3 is CSVIWGWGAGELFF. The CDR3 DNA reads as TGCAGCGTTATCTGGGGATGGGGGGCCGGGGAGCTGTTTTTT.